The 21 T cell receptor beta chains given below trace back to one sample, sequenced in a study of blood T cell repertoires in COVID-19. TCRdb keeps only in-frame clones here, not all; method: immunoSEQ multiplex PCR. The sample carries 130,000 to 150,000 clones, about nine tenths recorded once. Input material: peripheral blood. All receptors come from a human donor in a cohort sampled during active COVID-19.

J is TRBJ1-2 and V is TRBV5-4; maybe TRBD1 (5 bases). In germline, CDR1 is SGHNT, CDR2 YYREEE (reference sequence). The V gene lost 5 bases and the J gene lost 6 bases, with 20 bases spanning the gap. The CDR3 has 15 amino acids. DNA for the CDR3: TGTGCCAGCAGTTCATATTTCCAGGGATCAGATGGCTACACCTTC. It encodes CASSSYFQGSDGYTF.

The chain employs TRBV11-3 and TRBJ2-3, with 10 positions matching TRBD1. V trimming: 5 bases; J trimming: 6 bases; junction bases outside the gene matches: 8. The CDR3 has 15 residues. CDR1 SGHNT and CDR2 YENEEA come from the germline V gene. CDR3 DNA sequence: TGTGCCAGCAGCCCCCGCGGGACAGGGGAGGATACGCAGTATTTT. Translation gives CASSPRGTGEDTQYF. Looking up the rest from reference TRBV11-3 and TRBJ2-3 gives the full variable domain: EAGVVQSPRYKIIEKKQPVAFWCNPISGHNTLYWYLQNLGQGPELLIRYENEEAVDDSQLPKDRFSAERLKGVDSTLKIQPAELGDSAVYLCASSPRGTGEDTQYFGPGTRLTVL.

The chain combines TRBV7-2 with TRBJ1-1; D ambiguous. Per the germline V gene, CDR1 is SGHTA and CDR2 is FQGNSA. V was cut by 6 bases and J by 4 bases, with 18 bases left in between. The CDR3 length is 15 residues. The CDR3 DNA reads TGTGCCAGCAGTCAGCGGGGTGGCAGGTTCACTGAAGCTTTCTTT. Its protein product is CASSQRGGRFTEAFF.

CDR3 bases: TGTGCCATCAGGGGGACAGGGAGTGGCTACACCTTC. Amino acid sequence: CAIRGTGSGYTF. J is TRBJ1-2 and V is TRBV10-3; TRBD1 matches at 9 bases. This CDR3 is 12 amino acids long. Germline loops: CDR1 ENHRY, CDR2 SYGVKD. V shed 6 bases and J 7 bases; nucleotides not matched to a gene: 3.

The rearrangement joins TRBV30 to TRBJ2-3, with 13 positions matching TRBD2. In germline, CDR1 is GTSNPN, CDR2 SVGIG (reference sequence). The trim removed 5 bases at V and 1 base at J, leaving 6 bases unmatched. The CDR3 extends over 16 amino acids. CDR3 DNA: TGTGCCTGGGAGGGTGGGACTAGCGGGGGCACAGATACGCAGTATTTT. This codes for CAWEGGTSGGTDTQYF.

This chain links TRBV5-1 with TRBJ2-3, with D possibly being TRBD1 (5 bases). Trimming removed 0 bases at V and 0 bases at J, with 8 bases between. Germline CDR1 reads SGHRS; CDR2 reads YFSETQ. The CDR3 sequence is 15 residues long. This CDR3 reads CASSLEGSSTDTQYF. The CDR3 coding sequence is TGCGCCAGCAGCTTGGAGGGGTCTAGCACAGATACGCAGTATTTT.

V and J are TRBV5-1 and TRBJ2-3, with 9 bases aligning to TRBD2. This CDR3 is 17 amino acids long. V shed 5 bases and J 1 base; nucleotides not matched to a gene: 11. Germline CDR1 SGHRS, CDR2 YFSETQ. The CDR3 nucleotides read TGCGCCAGCAGGATGTTAGCGGGAGCGGGGGGCACAGATACGCAGTATTTT. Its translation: CASRMLAGAGGTDTQYF.

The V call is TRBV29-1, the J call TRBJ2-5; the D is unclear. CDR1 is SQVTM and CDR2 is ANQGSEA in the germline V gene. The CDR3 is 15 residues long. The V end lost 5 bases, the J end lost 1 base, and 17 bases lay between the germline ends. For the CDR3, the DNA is TGCAGCGTTTTCCTGTTGGGCCAATCCCAAGAGACCCAGTACTTC. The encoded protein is CSVFLLGQSQETQYF. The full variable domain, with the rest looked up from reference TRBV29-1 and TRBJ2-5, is SAVISQKPSRDICQRGTSLTIQCQVDSQVTMMFWYRQQPGQSLTLIATANQGSEATYESGFVIDKFPISRPNLTFSTLTVSNMSPEDSSIYLCSVFLLGQSQETQYFGPGTRLLVL.

The CDR3 here is CASSLGRGAQETQYF. Here the CDR3 DNA reads TGTGCCAGCAGCTTAGGGCGGGGGGCCCAAGAGACCCAGTACTTC. The chain recombines TRBV7-9 with TRBJ2-5; TRBD2 matches 8 bases. The CDR3 length is 15 residues. Germline V gene sequence: CDR1 SEHNR, CDR2 FQNEAQ (reference sequence). J was trimmed by 1 base and V by 1 base; bases with no gene match: 2.

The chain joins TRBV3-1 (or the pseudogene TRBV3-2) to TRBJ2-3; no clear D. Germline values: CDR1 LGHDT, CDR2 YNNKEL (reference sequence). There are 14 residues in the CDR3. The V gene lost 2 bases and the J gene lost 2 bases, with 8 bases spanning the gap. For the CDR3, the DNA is TGTGCCAGCAGCCAAATCTATACCACAGATACGCAGTATTTT. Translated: CASSQIYTTDTQYF.

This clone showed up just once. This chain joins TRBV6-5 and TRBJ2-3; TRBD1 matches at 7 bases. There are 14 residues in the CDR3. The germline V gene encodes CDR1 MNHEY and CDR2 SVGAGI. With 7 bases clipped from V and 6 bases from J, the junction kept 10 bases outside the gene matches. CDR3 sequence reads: CASIFDRAFDTQYF. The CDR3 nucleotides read TGTGCCAGCATTTTCGACAGGGCGTTTGATACGCAGTATTTT.

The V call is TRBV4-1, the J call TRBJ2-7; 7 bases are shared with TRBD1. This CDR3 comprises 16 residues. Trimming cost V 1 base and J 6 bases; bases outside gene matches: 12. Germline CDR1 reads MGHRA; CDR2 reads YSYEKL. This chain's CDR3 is CASSQVTGVEVGEQYF. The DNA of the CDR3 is TGCGCCAGCAGCCAAGTCACAGGGGTCGAAGTCGGCGAGCAGTACTTC.

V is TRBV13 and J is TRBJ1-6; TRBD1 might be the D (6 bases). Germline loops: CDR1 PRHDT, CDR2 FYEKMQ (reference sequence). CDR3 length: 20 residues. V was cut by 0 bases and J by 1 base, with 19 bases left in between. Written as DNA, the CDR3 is TGTGCCAGCAGCTTAGGGGGAAACAGGGCACCAAGTTCCTATAATTCACCCCTCCACTTT. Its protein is CASSLGGNRAPSSYNSPLHF.

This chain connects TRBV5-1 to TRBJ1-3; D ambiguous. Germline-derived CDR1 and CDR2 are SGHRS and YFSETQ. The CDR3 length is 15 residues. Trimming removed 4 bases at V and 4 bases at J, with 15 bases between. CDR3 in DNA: TGCGCCAGCAGCCCGCAGGCAGGTACCGGAAACACCATATATTTT. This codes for CASSPQAGTGNTIYF.

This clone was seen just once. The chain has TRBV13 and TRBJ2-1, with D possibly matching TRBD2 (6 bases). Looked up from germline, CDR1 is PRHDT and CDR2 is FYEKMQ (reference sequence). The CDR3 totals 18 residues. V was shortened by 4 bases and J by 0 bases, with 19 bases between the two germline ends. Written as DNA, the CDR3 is TGTGCCAGCAGCTCCCGCTCGCGGGAACAGAGCTCCTACAATGAGCAGTTCTTC. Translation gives CASSSRSREQSSYNEQFF.

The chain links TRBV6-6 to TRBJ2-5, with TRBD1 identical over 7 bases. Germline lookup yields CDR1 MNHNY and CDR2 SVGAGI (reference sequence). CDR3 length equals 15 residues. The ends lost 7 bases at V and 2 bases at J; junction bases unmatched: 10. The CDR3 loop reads CASNLDRDDQETQYF. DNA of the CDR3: TGTGCCAGCAACCTAGACAGGGACGATCAAGAGACCCAGTACTTC.

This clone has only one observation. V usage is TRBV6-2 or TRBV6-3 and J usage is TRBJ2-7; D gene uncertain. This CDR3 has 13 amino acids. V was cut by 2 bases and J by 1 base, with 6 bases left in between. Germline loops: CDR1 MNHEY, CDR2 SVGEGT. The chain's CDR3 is CASSYTVSYEQYF. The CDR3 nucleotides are TGTGCCAGCAGTTACACGGTTTCCTACGAGCAGTACTTC.

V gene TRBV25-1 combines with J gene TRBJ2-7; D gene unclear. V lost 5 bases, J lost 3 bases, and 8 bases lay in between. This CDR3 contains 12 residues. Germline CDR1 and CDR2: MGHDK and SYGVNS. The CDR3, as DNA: TGTGCCAGCAGTAAACAGAGCTACGAGCAGTACTTC. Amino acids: CASSKQSYEQYF.

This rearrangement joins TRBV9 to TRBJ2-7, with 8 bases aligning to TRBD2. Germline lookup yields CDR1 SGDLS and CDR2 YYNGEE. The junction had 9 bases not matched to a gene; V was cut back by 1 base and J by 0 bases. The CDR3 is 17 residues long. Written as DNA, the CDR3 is TGTGCCAGCAGCGTATACCCGAGCGGGGGAAGCTCCTACGAGCAGTACTTC. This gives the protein CASSVYPSGGSSYEQYF.

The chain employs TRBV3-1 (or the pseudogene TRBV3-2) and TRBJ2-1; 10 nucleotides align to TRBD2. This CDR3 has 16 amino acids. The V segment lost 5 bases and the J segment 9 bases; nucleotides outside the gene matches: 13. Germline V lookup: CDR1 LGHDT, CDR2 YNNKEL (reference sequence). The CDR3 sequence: CASSGRTSGTVREQFF. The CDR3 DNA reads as TGTGCCAGCAGCGGGAGAACTAGCGGGACGGTTCGTGAGCAGTTCTTC.

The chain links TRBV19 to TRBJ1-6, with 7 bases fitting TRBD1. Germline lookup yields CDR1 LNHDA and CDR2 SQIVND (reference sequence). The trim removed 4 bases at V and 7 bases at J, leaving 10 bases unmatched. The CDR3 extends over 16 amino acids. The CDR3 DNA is TGTGCCAGTAGTAGTTACTACAGGGGAGGAAATTCACCCCTCCACTTT. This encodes CASSSYYRGGNSPLHF.